This entry concerns a single T cell receptor (beta chain). The antigen is not known. Germline assignment: CDR1 MGHRA and CDR2 YSYEKL. CDR3 length equals 16 residues. With 4 bases removed from V and 0 bases from J, the gap between germline ends came to 13 bases. The data were taken from a study of cytomegalovirus exposure and HLA in healthy donors. Study-level results: A few CMV-associated chains were confirmed in vitro to be specific for CMV antigens. When presence/absence was analysed, sequencing depth was taken to be roughly uniform across donors.

PCR involved 60 Vbeta and 13 Jbeta primers. Libraries were prepared by immunoSEQ multiplex PCR; TCRdb keeps only in-frame clonotypes and omits some of them. In the table there are 100,000 to 150,000 clones, around four fifths of which are singletons. Sequenced: PBMCs. This TCR was recovered from a woman aged 40 to 50 in good health and CMV-seropositive. This chain links TRBV4-1 with TRBJ2-4; D is ambiguous. Here the CDR3 DNA reads TGCGCCAGCAGCCTAACACCGCCTTTAGCCAAAAACATTCAGTACTTC. Translating it yields CASSLTPPLAKNIQYF.